This TCR beta chain was captured by sequencing in a study of T-cell memory formation after mild COVID-19. Germline V gives CDR1 SEHNR, CDR2 FQNEAQ (reference sequence). Trimming removed 1 base from V and 8 bases from J; junction bases left unmatched: 19. The CDR3 is made up of 18 amino acids. Study-wide results and caveats: Contracting CD4+ clones were located mainly in CM and EM, and CD8+ clones in EMRA. Whereas later expanders leaned CD4+, clones contracting day 15 to 85 showed a balanced CD4/CD8 makeup. Memory sampled before infection contained some responding clones, suggesting cross-reactive memory joined.

5'RACE primed from the constant segment yielded TCR alpha and TCR beta cDNA libraries bearing sample barcodes and UMIs. MiXCR, run by TCRdb on the 5' RACE reads, gives a single entry per CDR3 protein. The sample includes 450,000 or so distinct CDR3 sequences, about 23% of them seen just once. In its sample, this clonotype was seen a few times. Its specificity is unknown. This sequence joins TRBV7-9 and TRBJ1-1, with 7 nucleotides matching TRBD1. The TCR comes from an adult woman who had mild COVID-19 (a few samples of this study predate the infection). Cell type and time point are not known. The sequenced sample was PBMCs or a T cell subset sorted from them (not recorded which). DNA of the CDR3: TGTGCCAGCAGCTTAGGATTCGACAGGGTTCGTTCTGCTCCCGAAGCTTTCTTT. As protein: CASSLGFDRVRSAPEAFF.